This T cell receptor (beta chain) was obtained from a study of memory CD8 T cells in hepatitis C reinfection. On the study more broadly: HCV reinfection meant a positive HCV RNA test after two negative tests at least 60 days apart. Samples before reinfection came 55 to 20 weeks prior to detection.

TCRdb's table, derived via immunoSEQ multiplex PCR, lists solely in-frame clones and lacks some. The sample carries 45,000 to 55,000 clones, around nine tenths recorded once. Trimming cost V 2 bases and J 6 bases; bases outside gene matches: 5. The CDR3 has 14 residues. CDR1 MDHEN and CDR2 SYDVKM come from the germline V gene. The time point was: pre-reinfection, 55 to 20 weeks before reinfection detection. TCR sequencing was done directly ex vivo on sorted cells, without expansion in vitro. Control naive CD8 T cells came from a couple of donors at all three reinfection time points. This rearrangement joins TRBV28 to TRBJ2-7; TRBD2 aligns across 9 bases. Sequencing used naive CD8+ T cells sorted from blood. The sequence was obtained from a man aged 18 to 30 with hepatitis C virus infection. CDR3 nucleotide sequence: TGTGCCAGCAGTTTACTAGCGGGGAGTTCCGAGCAGTACTTC. It translates to CASSLLAGSSEQYF.